This entry describes one TCR beta chain. The CDR3 has 13 residues. V dropped 0 bases and J dropped 5 bases, with 6 bases sitting between them. Germline V lookup: CDR1 SGHTA, CDR2 FQGNSA. Template switching with 5'RACE generated the TCR cDNA and added a universal primer site and UMIs. Each CDR3 protein is one row after TCRdb ran MiXCR on the 5' RACE reads. The sample shows approximately 550,000 distinct CDR3 sequences, 19% of them seen only once. The record originates from a study of T cells after yellow fever vaccination. Across the study: Where fractions had low cell numbers, libraries were prepared from them with the SMART-Seq v4 Ultra Low Input RNA kit.

The clonotype was recovered from a man between 25 and 39 years old who received the YFV17D yellow fever vaccine. The material sequenced was PBMCs, taken 15 days after the yellow fever booster vaccination. This chain uses TRBV7-2 with TRBJ2-3, with D possibly being TRBD2 (5 bases). CDR3 nucleotide sequence: TGTGCCAGCAGCTTAGCGGAGGAAGATACGCAGTATTTT. Protein sequence: CASSLAEEDTQYF.